This TCR beta chain originates from a study of blood T cells in healthy people across ages (dated by TCRdb to the mid-2010s). Regarding the research as a whole: In model experiments, roughly one uniquely barcoded TCR beta cDNA molecule per two T cells was captured by template switching. Using deep sequencing normalized with unique cDNA molecular identifiers, the study measured how TCR beta repertoire diversity changes with age. The donors were divided into four age groups: young (average roughly 15 years), middle-aged (approximately 39), aged (approximately 62) and long-lived (around 80). To avoid experimental bias, donors of different ages were randomly spread across the sequencing lanes. The study analyzed two additional independent replicas of 1 million unique cDNA reads from the same blood draw for two donors, one aged 18 to 30 and one aged 80 or older. Here is what the overall study found, with its caveats: Because donor CMV infection status was unknown, age-related changes in expanded clonotypes were potentially confounded. As age increased, observed TCR beta diversity per million T cells dropped in a roughly linear way, and a significant reduction was already evident by age 40. There was a strong correlation between observed TCR beta diversity and the percentage of naive T cells measured by flow cytometry. Estimates of total diversity from one million sequenced T cells were regarded as lower bounds and underestimates. The long-lived group showed more naive CD4+ T cells, fewer expanded clones and increased TCR diversity than the aged group, suggesting age selection. Because profiling used bulk unsorted PBMCs, naive and antigen-experienced compartments could not be compared conclusively.

The donors were under 40 Caucasian individuals from Russia, aged roughly 6 to 100 years, who were systemically healthy. Around 10 milliliters of peripheral blood were collected from each donor into EDTA-treated Vacutainer tubes. PBMCs were isolated by Ficoll-Paque density-gradient centrifugation, with at least 7 million obtained per sample. Trizol reagent was used to extract total RNA from the PBMCs, yielding at least 5.5 micrograms per sample. For every donor, an aliquot of PBMCs went through flow cytometry to measure the percentages of naive CD45RAhigh/CD27high T cells. In this sample, this clonotype turned up a few times. Its binding antigen is unknown. Base qualities are missing; no much larger clone stands one base away. The library came from 5' RACE. Data came from an Illumina HiSeq 2500. A second PCR of roughly 7 to 12 cycles was run with a J-beta primer mix and a sample-barcoded 5' primer. Each TCR beta cDNA molecule received a unique molecular identifier from a template-switch 5' adaptor carrying 12 random nucleotides. At least 3 million CDR3-containing paired-end reads were obtained from each sample. All of the RNA was converted into first-strand cDNA using the Mint cDNA synthesis kit, with a TRBC-specific oligonucleotide serving as the primer. All cDNA was treated with uracil-DNA glycosylase and then went through a first 18-cycle PCR with the universal primers M1SS and BC2_uni_R. On the study's bioinformatics: Normalization of each sample was performed by random selection of 1 million high-quality reads, each carrying a distinct molecular identifier. Reads sharing molecular identifiers were discarded rather than binned into consensus sequences. MiTCR, with a Q25 quality threshold and the strictest error-elimination algorithm, was used for CDR3 identification, clonotype clustering and error correction. Lower-bound total TCR beta diversity was estimated with a nonparametric unseen species model using Euler transformation. The raw public reads went through TCRdb reprocessing: fastp at Q25, MiXCR clone calling, in-frame beta chains kept. Entries that share a CDR3 protein sequence are merged under the most common genes and DNA. None of the V and J calls come from the authors' own analysis; TCRdb made them. Present in this sample are some 1.5 million distinct CDR3 sequences, approximately 43% of which were seen just once. The ten largest clonotypes hold 4% of the sample.

V loses 0 bases at its end and J loses 4 bases; junction bases beyond the gene matches: 6. Measured from the cysteine to the phenylalanine, the CDR3 is 16 residues long. The kept DNA is CDR3 alone, 48 bases in frame from the first base. Based on the germline V gene, the CDR1 and CDR2 sequences are SGHTA and FQGNSA. Specimen: blood. The sequence was obtained from a woman under 30 in good health. The chain is encoded by TRBV7-2 joined to TRBJ1-2, and TRBD1 aligns with 9 junction nucleotides. The CDR3: CASSLAGTGTIYGYTF. The nucleotides read TGTGCCAGCAGCTTAGCGGGGACAGGGACGATCTATGGCTACACCTTC.